This is a list of T cell receptor beta chains from one sample in a study of OX40 agonist ivuxolimab in advanced cancers. TCRdb keeps only in-frame clones here, not all; method: immunoSEQ multiplex PCR. The profile shows 80,000 or so clones, about 85% of them singletons. Sequencing used CD4+ or CD8+ T cells sorted from blood, obtained in a trial of the OX40 agonist ivuxolimab. The receptors were gathered from an adult with an advanced solid tumor such as melanoma, head and neck, liver or kidney cancer. Both conserved end residues are part of each CDR3. D genes are given only for firm matches. Clone size is shown for a subset of rows, as once, few, many or a class of expanded clone.

clone_size j_call v_call cdr3_length d_call cdr3_nt cdr3_aa
once TRBJ1-1 TRBV10-2 14 NA TGCGCCAGCAGTGTTGAGGGTGTAAACACTGAAGCTTTCTTT CASSVEGVNTEAFF
NA TRBJ2-7 TRBV4-2 15 NA TGTGCCAGCAGCCAAGATCTATCCGGGTACTACGAGCAGTACTTC CASSQDLSGYYEQYF
NA TRBJ2-7 TRBV4-1 17 TRBD2 TGCGCCAGCAGCCTCCAAAACTCGGCGGGGGGTTCCCACGAGCAGTACTTC CASSLQNSAGGSHEQYF
NA TRBJ2-7 TRBV23-1 17 NA TGCGCCAGCAGTCAAACCCCTAACACGTCTAACACTTACGAGCAGTACTTC CASSQTPNTSNTYEQYF
NA TRBJ2-3 TRBV28 13 NA TGTGCCTCGGGGGCGGCGGACACAGATACGCAGTATTTT CASGAADTDTQYF
NA TRBJ1-5 TRBV19 13 NA TGTGCCAGTAGTACCCAGGGGACGGGTCCCCAGCATTTT CASSTQGTGPQHF
NA TRBJ1-1 TRBV7-9 18 TRBD1 TGTGCCAGCAGGGTCCCGGCGACAGGGCTTTTTTCGGTCACTGAAGCTTTCTTT CASRVPATGLFSVTEAFF
NA TRBJ1-5 TRBV19 15 NA TGTGCCAGTAGTAACGGAGGGGGTTGGGGAGAAGCCCAGCATTTT CASSNGGGWGEAQHF
NA TRBJ2-7 TRBV9 14 NA TGTGCCAGCAGCGTGGTAGAGATCGCTGGCGAGCAGTACTTC CASSVVEIAGEQYF
NA TRBJ2-3 TRBV19 19 TRBD2 TGTGCCAGTAGTGGCGCTAAGGAGCGGGGGCATCCTAGCACAGATACGCAGTATTTT CASSGAKERGHPSTDTQYF
few TRBJ1-6 TRBV4-3 17 NA TGCGCCAGCAGCCAAGAAGCGGGCAGGGCAGTAGTTTCACCCCTCCACTTT CASSQEAGRAVVSPLHF
NA TRBJ2-3 TRBV7-3 16 TRBD2 TGTGCCAGCAGCTTAACTAGCGGGGGGGCCGGCGATACGCAGTATTTT CASSLTSGGAGDTQYF
NA TRBJ2-3 TRBV19 11 NA TGTGCCAGTAGTAGCGCAGATACGCAGTATTTT CASSSADTQYF
NA TRBJ2-7 TRBV28 16 TRBD2 TGTGCCAGCAGTTTCAGCCTAGCGGGTCTCTCCTACGAGCAGTACTTC CASSFSLAGLSYEQYF
NA TRBJ1-3 TRBV7-2 13 NA TGTGCCAGCAGCTTAGCGTGGAGAAACACCATATATTTT CASSLAWRNTIYF
NA TRBJ1-1 TRBV5-1 14 NA TGCGCCAGCAGCTTACCTTCTATGAACACTGAAGCTTTCTTT CASSLPSMNTEAFF
NA TRBJ2-5 TRBV27 16 NA TGTGCCAGCAGACTTAAACAGGGGGGGATAGGAGAGACCCAGTACTTC CASRLKQGGIGETQYF
NA TRBJ1-1 TRBV2 14 NA TGTGCCAGCAGTGACGGTTACTTGAACACTGAAGCTTTCTTT CASSDGYLNTEAFF
NA TRBJ1-1 TRBV28 14 TRBD1 TGTGCCAGCGTTAGTTATGAGGGGGCGATCGGAACTTTCTTT CASVSYEGAIGTFF
NA TRBJ2-1 TRBV7-2 14 TRBD1 TGTGCCAGCAGCTTTGGACAGGGACGGGGTGAGCAGTTCTTC CASSFGQGRGEQFF
NA TRBJ1-1 TRBV28 14 NA TGTGCCAGCGGATCGACGGATATGAACACTGAAGCTTTCTTT CASGSTDMNTEAFF
once TRBJ1-1 TRBV5-1 17 NA TGCGCCAGCAGCTTAGGGGTACAGAGAATTATGAACACTGAAGCTTTCTTT CASSLGVQRIMNTEAFF
NA TRBJ2-2 TRBV2 15 TRBD2 TGTGCCAGCAGTGTAGCGGGGGCCCTCACCGGGGAGCTGTTTTTT CASSVAGALTGELFF
NA TRBJ2-2 TRBV5-4 16 TRBD2 TGTGCCAGCCGGAAGACTAGCGGGGCGAACACCGGGGAGCTGTTTTTT CASRKTSGANTGELFF
NA TRBJ1-1 TRBV6-4 13 NA TGTGCCAGCCCCGACAGATCGAACACTGAAGCTTTCTTT CASPDRSNTEAFF
NA TRBJ1-4 TRBV10-3 14 NA TGTGCCACCCGTTCGGCCACCGACAATGAAAAACTGTTTTTT CATRSATDNEKLFF
NA TRBJ1-5 TRBV2 14 TRBD1 TGTGCCAGCAGTGGGACAGGGGAAAATCAGCCCCAGCATTTT CASSGTGENQPQHF
NA TRBJ1-3 TRBV18 16 TRBD1 TGTGCCAGCTCACCGACGGGACAGAGCTCTGGAAACACCATATATTTT CASSPTGQSSGNTIYF
NA TRBJ2-7 TRBV14 11 NA TGTGCCAGCAGCCTTACCCACGAGCAGTACTTC CASSLTHEQYF
NA TRBJ1-2 TRBV2 12 NA TGTGCCAGCAGAGGGATTGACTATGGCTACACCTTC CASRGIDYGYTF
few TRBJ2-3 TRBV7-2 15 NA TGTGCCAGCAGCTTAGGGACTCCACGGACAGATACGCAGTATTTT CASSLGTPRTDTQYF
NA TRBJ2-2 TRBV7-9 14 NA TGTGCCAGCAGCTTAGCGACAGACCCGGGGGAGCTGTTTTTT CASSLATDPGELFF
NA TRBJ1-1 TRBV10-3 16 NA TGTGCCATCAGTGAGTCTACAGGGAGGGGGAAGACTGAAGCTTTCTTT CAISESTGRGKTEAFF
few TRBJ2-3 TRBV2 14 NA TGTGCCAGCACCCTTCCCGGTGGGGCAGATACGCAGTATTTT CASTLPGGADTQYF
NA TRBJ1-5 TRBV6-4 13 TRBD1 TGTGCCAGCAGCCAGGGGGCTGGGCAGCCCCAGCATTTT CASSQGAGQPQHF
NA TRBJ1-6 TRBV4-3 16 TRBD1 TGCGCCAGCAGCCAAGGAGGCGACAGGGGTTCTTCACCCCTCCACTTT CASSQGGDRGSSPLHF
NA TRBJ2-3 TRBV11-1 14 NA TGTGCCAGCAGCCGAAATTCCGCCACAGATACGCAGTATTTT CASSRNSATDTQYF
NA TRBJ2-5 TRBV5-5 12 NA TGTGCCAGCAGCTTTGGAGAAGAGACCCAGTACTTC CASSFGEETQYF
NA TRBJ1-1 TRBV28 15 NA TGTGCCAGCAGTTTCTCTGACCTGCTGGGGGCTGAAGCTTTCTTT CASSFSDLLGAEAFF
NA TRBJ1-1 TRBV25-1 14 TRBD1 TGTGCCAGCAGTGATGACAGGGGGGTCTCTGAAGCTTTCTTT CASSDDRGVSEAFF
few TRBJ2-7 TRBV7-8 15 TRBD1 TGTGCCAGCAGCTTAGGGACAGGGGCCGACTACGAGCAGTACTTC CASSLGTGADYEQYF
NA TRBJ1-2 TRBV19 12 NA TGTGCCAGTAGTATGCAATTCTATGGCTACACCTTC CASSMQFYGYTF
NA TRBJ1-1 TRBV19 16 NA TGTGCCAGTAGTATCCGGGATTGGGGGATTGTGGCTGAAGCTTTCTTT CASSIRDWGIVAEAFF
NA TRBJ1-1 TRBV2 15 NA TGTGCCAGCAGTGGTCTTGGGGTCGCGTTGACTGAAGCTTTCTTT CASSGLGVALTEAFF
NA TRBJ2-3 TRBV5-4 15 TRBD2 TGTGCCAGCAGCATGGGACTAGCGGGGGCGGATACGCAGTATTTT CASSMGLAGADTQYF
NA TRBJ2-5 TRBV5-1 15 TRBD1 TGCGCCAGCAGCTTGCGTGGGACAGGGCAAGAGACCCAGTACTTC CASSLRGTGQETQYF
NA TRBJ2-5 TRBV19 15 TRBD1 TGTGCCAGTAGTTATGGCAGGGGGCGAACTGGGACCCAGTACTTC CASSYGRGRTGTQYF
once TRBJ2-7 TRBV27 16 TRBD1 TGTGCCAGCAACCCGGGACAGGGGGCGCTGGGTTACGAGCAGTACTTC CASNPGQGALGYEQYF